This entry is about one TCR beta chain. Germline-derived CDR1 and CDR2 are LNHDA and SQIVND (reference sequence). The trim removed 9 bases at V and 5 bases at J, leaving 7 bases unmatched. This CDR3 contains 14 residues. This sample stems from a study of blood T cell repertoires in COVID-19. On the study more broadly: There were acute and convalescent COVID-19 samples, and they came from the United States, Italy and Spain. PBMCs, B-cell-depleted T cells, or T cells provided the cDNA or gDNA that made up the material.

Per the study methods: Amplification from reference gene primers served as the basis for estimated nucleated cell counts. The data were produced by immunoSEQ multiplex PCR, yet TCRdb's version contains in-frame clones alone and is incomplete. The V and J calls and clone size were taken over from that table, and D and trimming were inferred from the DNA. This table holds some 200,000 clones, about 80% found once. Sequencing was performed on peripheral blood. This receptor was taken from a human donor with acute or convalescent COVID-19. The donor label of this sample is uncertain. The V call is TRBV19, the J call TRBJ2-2; 9 bases agree with TRBD1. CDR3 DNA sequence: TGTGCCAGCCAGGGACAGGGAATAACCGGGGAGCTGTTTTTT. It yields the protein CASQGQGITGELFF.